A selection of T cell receptor beta chains follows, all from one sample in a study of OX40 agonist ivuxolimab in advanced cancers. Method: immunoSEQ multiplex PCR; TCRdb's copy keeps in-frame clones and lacks some. The data show around 59,000 clones, 86% seen once. Sequencing was performed on CD4+ or CD8+ T cells sorted from blood, taken in a trial of the OX40 agonist ivuxolimab. The receptor set was obtained from an adult with an advanced solid tumor such as melanoma, head and neck, liver or kidney cancer. The CDR3 runs from the conserved cysteine through the conserved F or W. D genes are given only for firm matches. Rows may omit the clone size; those that give it use once, few, many or a size class.

>TRBJ2-7|TRBV19|.|.
TGTGCCAGTAGTCCCTGGGCCACCAACGAGCAGTACTTC
CASSPWATNEQYF
>TRBJ2-4|TRBV5-1|.|.
TGCGCCAGCAGGGGAACCACTGTAGCCAAAAACATTCAGTACTTC
CASRGTTVAKNIQYF
>TRBJ1-1|TRBV9|TRBD1|.
TGTGCCAGCAGCGTAGTCGGCAGGGGGTCTATGAACACTGAAGCTTTCTTT
CASSVVGRGSMNTEAFF
>TRBJ2-5|TRBV19|.|.
TGTGCCAGTAGTATGTTGCAAGAGACCCAGTACTTC
CASSMLQETQYF
>TRBJ1-5|TRBV10-1|.|.
TGCGCCAGCAGTGAATTAGTAGGAGGGCCCCAGCATTTT
CASSELVGGPQHF
>TRBJ2-7|TRBV20-1|.|.
TGCAGTGCTAAGGACTTCTACGAGCAGTACTTC
CSAKDFYEQYF
>TRBJ2-5|TRBV9|.|few
TGTGCCAGCAGCGCACCAGGTGCAAAGACCCAGTACTTC
CASSAPGAKTQYF
>TRBJ1-2|TRBV10-1|.|.
TGCGCCAGCAGTGAGTCGGTGGACTATGGCTACACCTTC
CASSESVDYGYTF
>TRBJ2-2|TRBV7-7|.|.
TGTGCCAGCAGCGCGGGACAGACCGGGGAGCTGTTTTTT
CASSAGQTGELFF
>TRBJ2-5|TRBV19|.|.
TGTGAAAAGGGAGGCTTACCCCAAGAGACCCAGTACTTC
CEKGGLPQETQYF
>TRBJ2-7|TRBV10-2|TRBD1|.
TGCGCCAGCAGTGGCAGGACAGGACCCTACGAGCAGTACTTC
CASSGRTGPYEQYF
>TRBJ2-5|TRBV7-2|.|.
TGTGCCAGCGAAGATACTAGTGATGAGACCCAGTACTTC
CASEDTSDETQYF
>TRBJ2-5|TRBV27|.|.
TGTGCCAGCAGTTTAAGAGGGGACCCTATGGGCCGAGGGCGGGAGACCCAGTACTTC
CASSLRGDPMGRGRETQYF
>TRBJ2-1|TRBV11-2|.|.
TGTGCCAGCAGCCGGTTAGATGAGCAGTTCTTC
CASSRLDEQFF
>TRBJ2-2|TRBV19|.|.
TGTGCCAGTAGTCCGGGGCCCCGGTCCCGGAACACCGGGGAGCTGTTTTTT
CASSPGPRSRNTGELFF
>TRBJ1-4|TRBV6-5|TRBD1|.
TGTGCCAGCAGTTACTCAGACAGGGGTTTTGAAAAACTGTTTTTT
CASSYSDRGFEKLFF
>TRBJ1-4|TRBV6-1|TRBD1|.
TGTGCCAGCAGTGAAACCGGGACAGGGTTAGGAAAACTGTTTTTT
CASSETGTGLGKLFF
>TRBJ2-1|TRBV27|TRBD2|.
TGTGCCAGCAGTTTGGCGGGACTAGCCTCGACAAGGCAGTTCTTC
CASSLAGLASTRQFF
>TRBJ2-1|TRBV12-5|.|.
TGTGCTAGTGGTTTGGGGGAAAACAATGAGCAGTTCTTC
CASGLGENNEQFF
>TRBJ1-3|TRBV10-1|.|.
TGCGCCAGCAGTGAGTCGACGGGGCGCGCTGGAAACACCATATATTTT
CASSESTGRAGNTIYF
>TRBJ2-1|TRBV10-1|TRBD2|.
TGCGCCAGCAGTCAGGGACTAGCGGCATCCTACAATGAGCAGTTCTTC
CASSQGLAASYNEQFF
>TRBJ2-3|TRBV9|.|.
TGTGCCAGCAGCGTAGAGCTCCTCACAGATACGCAGTATTTT
CASSVELLTDTQYF
>TRBJ1-1|TRBV28|TRBD1|.
TGTGCCAGCAGTTTATCACCCATGGACAGGGCGAACACTGAAGCTTTCTTT
CASSLSPMDRANTEAFF
>TRBJ2-1|TRBV14|TRBD1|.
TGTGCCAGCAGCTCTTACCTCGGGACAGTCTACAATGAGCAGTTCTTC
CASSSYLGTVYNEQFF
>TRBJ2-3|TRBV19|TRBD2|once
TGTGCCAGTAGTAGACTAGCGGGAGGGATAGATACGCAGTATTTT
CASSRLAGGIDTQYF
>TRBJ2-3|TRBV7-2|.|.
TGTGCCAGCAGCTCCGGAGGGGAGCCGGGAGATACGCAGTATTTT
CASSSGGEPGDTQYF
>TRBJ1-2|TRBV4-3|TRBD1|few
TGCGCCAGCAGCCAAGAGGGACAGGGGGCGAATGGCTACACCTTC
CASSQEGQGANGYTF
>TRBJ2-2|TRBV6-1|.|.
TGTGCCAGCAGTGAATATCAGGGGATCACCGGGGAGCTGTTTTTT
CASSEYQGITGELFF
>TRBJ2-2|TRBV4-3|.|.
TGCGCCAGCAGCCAAGTCGCGGAGGACACCGGGGAGCTGTTTTTT
CASSQVAEDTGELFF
>TRBJ2-3|TRBV27|.|.
TGTGCCAGCAGACAGGGAATTAACACAGATACGCAGTATTTT
CASRQGINTDTQYF
>TRBJ2-3|TRBV7-2|.|.
TGTGCCAGCAGCTTAAACGCAGATACGCAGTATTTT
CASSLNADTQYF
>TRBJ1-4|TRBV7-9|.|.
TGTGCCAGCAGCCAACATCGGGGGGAAGAAAAACTGTTTTTT
CASSQHRGEEKLFF
>TRBJ2-2|TRBV19|TRBD1|once
TGTGCCAGTAGTCTAACGTCGACAGGGGGCTCCGGGGAGCTGTTTTTT
CASSLTSTGGSGELFF
>TRBJ1-1|TRBV11-2|.|.
TGTGCCAGCGCCCTAACGGGGGGCGGGACTGAAGCTTTCTTT
CASALTGGGTEAFF
>TRBJ2-7|TRBV28|.|.
TGTGCCAGCAGTTTATTGGCAGTTCCCTACGAGCAGTACTTC
CASSLLAVPYEQYF
>TRBJ2-1|TRBV7-2|.|.
TGTGCCAGCAGCTTAGAGCGTTCAAGCGATGAGCAGTTCTTC
CASSLERSSDEQFF
>TRBJ2-7|TRBV7-6|TRBD1|.
TGTGCCAGCAGCTTAGATGGACAGGGGTCCTACGAGCAGTACTTC
CASSLDGQGSYEQYF
>TRBJ2-2|TRBV10-1|TRBD2|.
TGCGCCAGCAGTGTCCCCGGGAGGGAGGGCCTGTTCACCGGGGAGCTGTTTTTT
CASSVPGREGLFTGELFF
>TRBJ2-7|TRBV7-2|.|.
TGTGCCAGCAGCCAAGGGGACTCCCCTTGGGAGCAGTACTTC
CASSQGDSPWEQYF
>TRBJ1-2|TRBV7-9|.|.
TGTGCCAGCAGCACCGGGACTTTAAACTATGGCTACACCTTC
CASSTGTLNYGYTF
>TRBJ2-2|TRBV5-1|.|.
TGCGCCAGCAGCTTGGAGGCGAACACCGGGGAGCTGTTTTTT
CASSLEANTGELFF
>TRBJ2-4|TRBV5-6|.|.
TGTGCCAGCAGCTTGGAGATCCAAGCCAAAAACATTCAGTACTTC
CASSLEIQAKNIQYF
>TRBJ2-3|TRBV5-1|.|.
TGCGCCAGCAGCGACCCGGGAGTCACAGATACGCAGTATTTT
CASSDPGVTDTQYF